Sequencing of this T cell receptor beta chain was carried out in a study of cytomegalovirus exposure and HLA in healthy donors. A note on this clone: Its antigen is undetermined.

The ends were cut back, 3 bases at V and 1 base at J, with 12 bases in the middle. Germline V gene data show CDR1 as SGHAT and CDR2 as FQNNGV. CDR3 length equals 15 residues. Study-level findings and limits: Association of a missense DCLRE1C variant with TCR beta V- and J-gene trimming was reported in a later analysis.

PCR used 60 Vbeta primers and 13 Jbeta primers. This table comes from immunoSEQ multiplex PCR, and its TCRdb copy is limited to in-frame clones, with some not included. The profile shows about 150,000 clones, approximately 80% of them singletons. This sequence joins TRBV11-2 and TRBJ1-2; no firm D call. This clonotype originated in a man aged 35 to 55 in good health and CMV-seropositive. Specimen: PBMCs. CDR3 sequence: CASSFVQHLNYGYTF. DNA of the CDR3: TGTGCCAGCAGCTTTGTCCAACACCTTAACTATGGCTACACCTTC.